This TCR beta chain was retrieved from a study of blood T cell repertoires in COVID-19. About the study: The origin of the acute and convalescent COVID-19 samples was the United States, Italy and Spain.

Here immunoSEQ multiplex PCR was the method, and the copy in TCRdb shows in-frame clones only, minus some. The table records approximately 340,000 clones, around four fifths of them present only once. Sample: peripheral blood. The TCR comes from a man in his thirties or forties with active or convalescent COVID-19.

The CDR3 is CASGPRGAGGTDTQYF. The DNA of the CDR3 is TGTGCTAGTGGTCCCCGCGGCGCCGGGGGTACAGATACGCAGTATTTT. This sequence joins TRBV12-5 and TRBJ2-3, with D maybe TRBD2 (6 bases). Looked up from germline, CDR1 is LGHNT and CDR2 is FRNRAP. The CDR3 runs to 16 residues. V gave up 5 bases and J gave up 3 bases, with 18 bases separating them.